The clone carrying this TCR beta chain has a single count. The sample comes from a study of control samples from healthy donors and cancer patients. This table comes from immunoSEQ multiplex PCR, and its TCRdb copy is limited to in-frame clones, with some not included. The sample shows 100,000 or so clones, approximately 86% of them seen only once. The receptor's source is a woman aged 45-65 years in good health. Material: blood.

This chain's CDR3 is CASSYSRRSNQPQHF. CDR3 DNA: TGTGCCAGCAGTTACTCGAGGCGGAGCAATCAGCCCCAGCATTTT. This chain uses TRBV6-5 with TRBJ1-5; no definite D call. Trimming pared 0 bases from V and 1 base from J, leaving 7 bases between. Germline assignment: CDR1 MNHEY and CDR2 SVGAGI. This CDR3 has 15 residues.